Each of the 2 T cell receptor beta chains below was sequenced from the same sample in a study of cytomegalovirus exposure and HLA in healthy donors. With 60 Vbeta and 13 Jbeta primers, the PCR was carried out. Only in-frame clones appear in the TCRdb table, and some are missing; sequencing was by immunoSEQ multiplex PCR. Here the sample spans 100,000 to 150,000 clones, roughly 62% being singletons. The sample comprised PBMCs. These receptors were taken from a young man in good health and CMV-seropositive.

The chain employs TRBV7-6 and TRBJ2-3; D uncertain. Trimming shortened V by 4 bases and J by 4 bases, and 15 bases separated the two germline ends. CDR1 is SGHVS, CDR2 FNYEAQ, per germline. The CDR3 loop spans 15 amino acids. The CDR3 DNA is TGTGCCAGCAGCTCTAACCAACGCTCCGCAGATACGCAGTATTTT. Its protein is CASSSNQRSADTQYF.

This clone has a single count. The CDR3 DNA is TGTGCCAGCAGCCAAGATAGGACAGGGTCCGACGAGCAGTACTTC. Translating it yields CASSQDRTGSDEQYF. V gene TRBV4-2 combines with J gene TRBJ2-5, with 8 nucleotides matching TRBD1. With the DNA end fitting TRBJ2-7 better, the J assignment may be wrong. The CDR3 spans 15 residues. The germline V gene has CDR1 LGHNA and CDR2 YNFKEQ.